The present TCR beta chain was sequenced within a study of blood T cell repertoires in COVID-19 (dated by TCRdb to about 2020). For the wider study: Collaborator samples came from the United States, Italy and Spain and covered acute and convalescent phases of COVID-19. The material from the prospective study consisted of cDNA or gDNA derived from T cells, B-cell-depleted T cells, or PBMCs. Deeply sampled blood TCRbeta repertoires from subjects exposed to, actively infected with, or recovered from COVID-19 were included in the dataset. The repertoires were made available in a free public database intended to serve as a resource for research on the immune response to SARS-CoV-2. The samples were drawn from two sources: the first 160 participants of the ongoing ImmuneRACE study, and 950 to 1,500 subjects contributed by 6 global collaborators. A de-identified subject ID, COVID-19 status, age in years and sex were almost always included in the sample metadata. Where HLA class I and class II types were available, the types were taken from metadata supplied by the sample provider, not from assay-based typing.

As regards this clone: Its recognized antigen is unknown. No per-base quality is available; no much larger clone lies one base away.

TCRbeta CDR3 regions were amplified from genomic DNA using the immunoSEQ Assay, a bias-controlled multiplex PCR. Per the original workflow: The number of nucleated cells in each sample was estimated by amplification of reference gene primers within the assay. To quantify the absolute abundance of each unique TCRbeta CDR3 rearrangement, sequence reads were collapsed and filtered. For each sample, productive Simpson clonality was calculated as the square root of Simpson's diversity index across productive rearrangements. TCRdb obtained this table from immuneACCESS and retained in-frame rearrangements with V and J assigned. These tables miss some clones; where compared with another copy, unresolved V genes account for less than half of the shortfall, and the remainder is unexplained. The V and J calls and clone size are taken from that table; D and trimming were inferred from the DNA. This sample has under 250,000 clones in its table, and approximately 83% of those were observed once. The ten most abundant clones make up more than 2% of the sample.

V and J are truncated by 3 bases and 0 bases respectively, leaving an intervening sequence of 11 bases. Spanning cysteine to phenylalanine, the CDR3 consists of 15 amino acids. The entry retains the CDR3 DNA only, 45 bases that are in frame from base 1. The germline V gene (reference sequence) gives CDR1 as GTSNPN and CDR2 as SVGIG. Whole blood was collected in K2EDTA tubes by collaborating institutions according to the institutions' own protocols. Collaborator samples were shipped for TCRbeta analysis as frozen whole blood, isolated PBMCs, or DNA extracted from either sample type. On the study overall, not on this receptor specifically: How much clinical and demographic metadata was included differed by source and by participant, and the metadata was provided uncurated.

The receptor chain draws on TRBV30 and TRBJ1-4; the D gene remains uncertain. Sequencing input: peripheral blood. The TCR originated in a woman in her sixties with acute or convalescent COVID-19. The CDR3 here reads CAWRRRAATNEKLFF. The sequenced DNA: TGTGCCTGGAGGCGGCGGGCTGCAACTAATGAAAAACTGTTTTTT.